The sequence of this TCR beta chain was determined in a study of blood T cell repertoires in COVID-19. The overall study: T cells, B-cell-depleted T cells, or PBMCs supplied cDNA or gDNA.

Generated by immunoSEQ multiplex PCR, the TCRdb table keeps only in-frame clones and is missing some. The sample lists 95,000 to 150,000 clones, nearly 90% seen once, with approximately 3.9% in the top ten. The CDR3 runs to 14 residues. Germline loops: CDR1 SGDLS, CDR2 YYNGEE. With 5 bases removed from V and 1 base from J, the gap between germline ends came to 7 bases. Seattle's cohort entered during active infection and was followed longitudinally. The V call is TRBV9, the J call TRBJ1-6; maybe TRBD1 (6 bases). The sequence came from a woman aged 60-70 years with COVID-19, enrolled during active disease. Sequenced input: peripheral blood. The CDR3 loop is CASSQGSYNSPLHF. CDR3 in DNA: TGTGCCAGCAGTCAGGGGTCCTATAATTCACCCCTCCACTTT.